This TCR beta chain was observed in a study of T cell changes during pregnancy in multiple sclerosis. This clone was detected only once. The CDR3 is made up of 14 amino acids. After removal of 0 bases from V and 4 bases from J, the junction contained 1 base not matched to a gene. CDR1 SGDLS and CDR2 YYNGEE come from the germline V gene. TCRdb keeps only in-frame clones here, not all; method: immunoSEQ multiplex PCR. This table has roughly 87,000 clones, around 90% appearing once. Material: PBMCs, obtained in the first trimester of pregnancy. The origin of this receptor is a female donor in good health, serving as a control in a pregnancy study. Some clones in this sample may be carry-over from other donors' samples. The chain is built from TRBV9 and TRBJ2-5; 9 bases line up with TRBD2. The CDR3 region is CASSVDSGRETQYF. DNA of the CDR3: TGTGCCAGCAGCGTAGATAGCGGGAGAGAGACCCAGTACTTC. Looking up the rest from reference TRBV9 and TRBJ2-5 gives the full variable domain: DSGVTQTPKHLITATGQRVTLRCSPRSGDLSVYWYQQSLDQGLQFLIQYYNGEERAKGNILERFSAQQFPDLHSELNLSSLELGDSALYFCASSVDSGRETQYFGPGTRLLVL.